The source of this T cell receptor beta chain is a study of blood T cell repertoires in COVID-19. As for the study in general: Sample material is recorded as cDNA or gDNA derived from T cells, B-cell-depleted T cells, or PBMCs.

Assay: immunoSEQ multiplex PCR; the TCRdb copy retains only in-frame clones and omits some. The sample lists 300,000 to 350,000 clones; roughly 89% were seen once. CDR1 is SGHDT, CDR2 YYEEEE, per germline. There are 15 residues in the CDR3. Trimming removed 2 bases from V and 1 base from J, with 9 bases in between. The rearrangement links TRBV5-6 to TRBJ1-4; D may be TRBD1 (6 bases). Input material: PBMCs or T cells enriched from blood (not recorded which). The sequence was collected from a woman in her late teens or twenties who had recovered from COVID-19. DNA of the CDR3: TGTGCCAGCAGCTTCTTACAGGGAACTAATGAAAAACTGTTTTTT. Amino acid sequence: CASSFLQGTNEKLFF.